What follows are 29 T cell receptor beta chains derived from one specimen sequenced in a study of blood T cell repertoires in COVID-19 (dated by TCRdb to about 2020). Library generation was performed with the immunoSEQ multiplex PCR assay. TCRdb's version of the immuneACCESS table is confined to in-frame rearrangements and falls short of the full clone set. An unresolved V gene accounts for under half of the shortfall where checked; the remainder is of unknown origin. This sample is represented by 270,000 or so clones; around 90% of them were singletons. Roughly 2.2% of the sample goes to the ten largest clones. Sequencing was done on a sample of peripheral blood. These receptor sequences come from a woman aged 60-70 years with COVID-19, enrolled during active disease.

V is TRBV5-1 and J is TRBJ2-2, with 8 bases aligning to TRBD1. The CDR3 is 17 amino acids. Germline trimming cut 2 bases from V and 4 bases from J; bases unmatched to any gene: 10. Germline-derived CDR1 and CDR2 are SGHRS and YFSETQ. Here the CDR3 reads CASSLIGQGILTGELFF. As DNA, the CDR3 is TGCGCCAGCAGCTTAATAGGACAGGGAATTCTCACCGGGGAGCTGTTTTTT.

The chain carries TRBV7-3 and TRBJ1-1, with D uncertain. CDR1 and CDR2 from the germline V gene are SGHTA and FQGTGA. Trimming stripped 6 bases from V and 0 bases from J, with 17 bases between. The CDR3 extends over 16 amino acids. CDR3 sequence reads: CASSRGSLGMNTEAFF. CDR3 bases: TGTGCCAGCAGTAGAGGTTCTTTAGGAATGAACACTGAAGCTTTCTTT.

This clone was recorded only once. V usage is TRBV6-2 or TRBV6-3 and J usage is TRBJ1-5; no definite D call. The CDR3 is made up of 12 amino acids. V was clipped by 5 bases and J by 4 bases, with 6 bases between them. Germline loops: CDR1 MNHEY, CDR2 SVGEGT. CDR3: CASSEVNQPQHF. Written as DNA, the CDR3 is TGTGCCAGCAGTGAGGTTAATCAGCCCCAGCATTTT.

V gene TRBV5-4 combines with J gene TRBJ1-1; tentatively, D is TRBD1 (6 bases). V lost 4 bases to trimming and J lost 6 bases, with 13 bases between them. Germline CDR1 SGHNT, CDR2 YYREEE (reference sequence). The CDR3 is 13 amino acids. The CDR3 nucleotides are TGTGCCAGCAGCATGACAGGCGACTCTGAAGCTTTCTTT. Its protein is CASSMTGDSEAFF.

V gene TRBV6-2 or TRBV6-3 combines with J gene TRBJ1-1; D is undetermined. The V gene lost 4 bases and the J gene lost 5 bases, with 11 bases spanning the gap. Germline V lookup: CDR1 MNHEY, CDR2 SVGEGT. CDR3 size: 13 residues. CDR3 sequence: CASSSAESTEAFF. CDR3 sequence (DNA): TGTGCCAGCAGTTCTGCGGAATCAACTGAAGCTTTCTTT.

The chain links TRBV2 to TRBJ2-7, with 9 positions matching TRBD1. V lost 3 bases and J lost 3; bases outside the gene matches: 6. The CDR3 length is 15 residues. Germline V gene sequence: CDR1 SNHLY, CDR2 FYNNEI. CDR3 sequence: CASSDWDRALYEQYF. The DNA for the CDR3 is TGTGCCAGCAGTGACTGGGACAGGGCACTCTACGAGCAGTACTTC.

The chain links TRBV27 to TRBJ2-3; TRBD2 matches at 9 bases. V shed 10 bases and J 2 bases; nucleotides not matched to a gene: 13. The V gene's germline CDR1 is MNHEY and CDR2 SMNVEV (reference sequence). This CDR3 has 16 residues. The CDR3 sequence: CATTRWLAGNTDTQYF. In DNA form, the CDR3 reads TGTGCCACCACCCGTTGGCTAGCGGGGAACACAGATACGCAGTATTTT.

The table lists this clone with a count of one. As DNA, the CDR3 is TGTGCCAGCAGGGACAGGGGGCGCCTCTATGGCTACACCTTC. It yields the protein CASRDRGRLYGYTF. J is TRBJ1-2 and V is TRBV6-5; 11 bases line up with TRBD1. Germline values: CDR1 MNHEY, CDR2 SVGAGI. This CDR3 comprises 14 residues. The junction had 4 bases not matched to a gene; V was cut back by 6 bases and J by 4 bases.

This clone was detected a few times. The chain joins TRBV18 to TRBJ2-7; the match to TRBD1 covers 8 bases. CDR3 length: 14 residues. Trimming took 1 base from V and 5 from J; bases not matched to a gene: 4. Germline CDR1 reads KGHSH; CDR2 reads LQKENI. The CDR3 DNA is TGTGCCAGCTCACCACGGACAGGGTCGGACGAGCAGTACTTC. Protein: CASSPRTGSDEQYF.

The chain recombines TRBV5-1 with TRBJ1-1; 7 nucleotides match TRBD1. From germline, CDR1 is SGHRS and CDR2 YFSETQ. CDR3 size: 15 residues. The ends lost 4 bases at V and 3 bases at J; junction bases unmatched: 9. The CDR3 nucleotides are TGCGCCAGCAGCCAAAGGACAGGTAGGGACACTGAAGCTTTCTTT. It is translated as CASSQRTGRDTEAFF.

The rearrangement uses TRBV21-1 and TRBJ1-5; TRBD1 was called by the table and not checked on the DNA. TRBV21-1 is marked as a pseudogene. CDR3 size: 16 residues. In nucleotides, the CDR3 is TGTGCCAGCAGCAAAGGTTTAGGACAGGGTGATCAGCCCCAGCATTTT. It yields the protein CASSKGLGQGDQPQHF.

The V and J genes are TRBV6-6 and TRBJ1-2; TRBD1 aligns across 10 bases. Germline loops: CDR1 MNHNY, CDR2 SVGAGI (reference sequence). This CDR3 has 22 amino acids. The junction had 25 bases not matched to a gene; V was cut back by 6 bases and J by 0 bases. CDR3 loop: CASSYDRGLLTGGFLANYGYTF. For the CDR3, the DNA is TGTGCCAGCAGCTACGACCGAGGACTACTGACAGGGGGCTTCCTAGCTAACTATGGCTACACCTTC.

V and J are TRBV19 and TRBJ1-5; D is possibly TRBD1 (6 bases). Germline V gene lookup returns CDR1 LNHDA and CDR2 SQIVND (reference sequence). The V end lost 8 bases, the J end lost 5 bases, and 13 bases lay between the germline ends. The CDR3 has 13 residues. The CDR3 spells CASADSPHQPQHF. CDR3 in DNA: TGTGCCAGTGCGGACAGCCCGCATCAGCCCCAGCATTTT.

This chain uses TRBV7-2 with TRBJ1-4; 12 bases match TRBD1. V trimming: 1 base; J trimming: 8 bases; junction bases outside the gene matches: 5. The CDR3 is 16 amino acids. The germline CDR1 and CDR2 sequences are SGHTA and FQGNSA. The CDR3 protein is CASSLGDRGHREKLFF. The CDR3 coding sequence is TGTGCCAGCAGCTTAGGGGACAGGGGGCACCGCGAAAAACTGTTTTTT.

The chain has TRBV7-9 and TRBJ2-7, with D possibly TRBD2 on 5 matching bases. This CDR3 has 17 amino acids. Trimming stripped 4 bases from V and 3 bases from J, with 22 bases between. CDR1 and CDR2 from the germline V gene are SEHNR and FQNEAQ (reference sequence). CDR3 sequence: CASSSSPGRTPDYEQYF. CDR3 nucleotide sequence: TGTGCCAGCAGCTCCAGTCCTGGGAGAACCCCAGACTACGAGCAGTACTTC.

This chain links TRBV27 with TRBJ1-4; D perhaps matches TRBD1 (6 bases). Germline V gene sequence: CDR1 MNHEY, CDR2 SMNVEV (reference sequence). This CDR3 comprises 15 residues. V lost 4 bases to trimming and J lost 8 bases, with 17 bases between them. This chain's CDR3 is CASSSLQGRREKLFF. The CDR3 region has the DNA TGTGCCAGCAGTTCTTTACAGGGAAGGAGGGAAAAACTGTTTTTT.

The chain is built from TRBV7-9 and TRBJ2-1; 9 nucleotides agree with TRBD2. J was trimmed by 5 bases and V by 1 base; bases with no gene match: 6. CDR3 size: 16 residues. Germline CDR1 SEHNR, CDR2 FQNEAQ (reference sequence). The DNA for the CDR3 is TGTGCCAGCAGCTTAGGATCGGGACTAGCAAACAATGAGCAGTTCTTC. Translating gives CASSLGSGLANNEQFF.

The V and J genes are TRBV11-1 and TRBJ1-2; TRBD1 matches 7 bases. The CDR3 runs 15 residues. The ends lost 0 bases at V and 2 bases at J; junction bases unmatched: 3. Germline V gene data show CDR1 as SGHAT and CDR2 as FQDESV (reference sequence). Here the CDR3 DNA reads TGTGCCAGCAGCTTAGCCGCAGGGGGAAACTATGGCTACACCTTC. Translation gives CASSLAAGGNYGYTF.

This clone was counted only a few times. This rearrangement joins TRBV7-9 to TRBJ2-3; unclear D gene. V lost 1 base to trimming and J lost 6 bases, with 11 bases between them. The CDR3 covers 14 residues. Germline lookup yields CDR1 SEHNR and CDR2 FQNEAQ (reference sequence). The chain's CDR3 is CASSLGPIGDTQYF. CDR3 coding DNA: TGTGCCAGCAGCTTAGGCCCCATCGGGGATACGCAGTATTTT.

The chain links TRBV5-6 to TRBJ2-5; D is ambiguous. Germline V gene data show CDR1 as SGHDT and CDR2 as YYEEEE. V lost 1 base to trimming and J lost 5 bases, with 9 bases between them. The CDR3 contains 13 residues. CDR3 nucleotides: TGTGCCAGCAGCTTGACAGCCCAGGAGACCCAGTACTTC. Protein product: CASSLTAQETQYF. Full variable domain (rest looked up from reference TRBV5-6 and TRBJ2-5): DAGVTQSPTHLIKTRGQQVTLRCSPKSGHDTVSWYQQALGQGPQFIFQYYEEEERQRGNFPDRFSGHQFPNYSSELNVNALLLGDSALYLCASSLTAQETQYFGPGTRLLVL.

The gene calls are TRBV29-1 and TRBJ1-2, with 8 bases aligning to TRBD1. In germline, CDR1 is SQVTM, CDR2 ANQGSEA. The junction had 6 bases not matched to a gene; V was cut back by 2 bases and J by 7 bases. CDR3 length: 13 residues. The CDR3 DNA reads as TGCAGCGTTGAACACGGGACAGGCTTTGGCTACACCTTC. Translation: CSVEHGTGFGYTF.

Note on this clone: The junction and the germline gene differ at one end; a read error may be behind it. This chain uses TRBV7-7 with TRBJ1-4; unclear D gene. This CDR3 region has 15 residues. Germline CDR1 and CDR2: SSHAT and FNYEAQ (reference sequence). The CDR3 here is CASSLGGGTNEKLFF. CDR3 coding DNA: TGTGCTAGCAGCTTAGGCGGAGGAACTAATGAAAAACTGTTTTTT.

The chain links TRBV5-1 to TRBJ2-5; 11 bases map to TRBD1. V gave up 3 bases and J gave up 1 base; unmatched junction bases: 2. The germline V gene has CDR1 SGHRS and CDR2 YFSETQ. The CDR3 sequence is 15 residues long. The CDR3 bases are TGCGCCAGCAGCTCGGACAGGGGGCCCCAAGAGACCCAGTACTTC. Translating it yields CASSSDRGPQETQYF.

V gene TRBV4-3 combines with J gene TRBJ2-7, with 8 bases fitting TRBD2. The CDR3 totals 17 residues. J lost 1 base, V lost 4 bases, and 12 bases had no gene match. The germline V gene has CDR1 LGHNA and CDR2 YSLEER. The CDR3 is CASSPTLGGGRSYEQYF. CDR3 DNA sequence: TGCGCCAGCAGCCCAACTCTCGGGGGGGGGCGGTCCTACGAGCAGTACTTC.

Turning to this clone: The sample contains more than one DNA sequence encoding this CDR3. V usage is TRBV2 and J usage is TRBJ1-6; weak D call: TRBD1 (5 bases). The V gene lost 4 bases and the J gene lost 4 bases, with 8 bases spanning the gap. The CDR3 spans 14 residues. Germline lookup yields CDR1 SNHLY and CDR2 FYNNEI. In DNA, the CDR3 is TGTGCCAGCAGTGTTGGGGGGTATAATTCACCCCTCCACTTT. Its protein is CASSVGGYNSPLHF.

The chain carries TRBV6-5 and TRBJ2-2; no clear D gene. Between the trimmed V and J ends, which lost 7 bases and 3 bases, there was a span of 12 bases. The CDR3 is 14 amino acids. Looked up from germline, CDR1 is MNHEY and CDR2 is SVGAGI. The DNA for the CDR3 is TGTGCCAGCAAACAAGCGTTTGACACCGGGGAGCTGTTTTTT. This sequence encodes CASKQAFDTGELFF.

The chain carries TRBV19 and TRBJ1-5, with D maybe TRBD1 (6 bases). Germline V gene lookup returns CDR1 LNHDA and CDR2 SQIVND (reference sequence). CDR3 size: 20 residues. Trimming removed 10 bases from V and 3 bases from J, with 34 bases in between. For the CDR3, the DNA is TGTGCCACGCAGAGAAAGACGGACAGAGGGACCTCGAGTTTCAATCAGCCCCAGCATTTT. This encodes CATQRKTDRGTSSFNQPQHF.

This clone has a handful of counts. V is TRBV4-1 and J is TRBJ1-1, with 7 bases that match TRBD1. V lost 5 bases, J lost 1 base, and 4 bases stayed unmatched. This CDR3 spans 14 amino acids. Germline assignment: CDR1 MGHRA and CDR2 YSYEKL. DNA for the CDR3: TGCGCCAGCAGCAAGGGACAGTCGAACACTGAAGCTTTCTTT. Translation gives CASSKGQSNTEAFF.

This chain links TRBV7-9 with TRBJ1-5; 8 bases are a match to TRBD1. The CDR3 totals 14 residues. Germline CDR1 reads SEHNR; CDR2 reads FQNEAQ (reference sequence). V shed 3 bases and J 6 bases; nucleotides not matched to a gene: 4. In DNA, the CDR3 is TGTGCCAGCAGCTTGGCAGGGGGCGGTCAGCCCCAGCATTTT. Translation: CASSLAGGGQPQHF.